A single T cell receptor beta chain is shown here with its context. Antigen unknown. V shed 2 bases and J 5 bases; nucleotides not matched to a gene: 4. The germline V gene has CDR1 MNHEY and CDR2 SVGAGI. There are 16 residues in the CDR3. This sample was taken from a study of cytomegalovirus exposure and HLA in healthy donors. Study conclusions and caveats: Some public TCRs appeared in many individuals, while most sequences were rare. As was reported, the HLA-A and HLA-B alleles of most subjects were accurately predicted from TCR beta sequences. About 87% or about 30% of the time was how often most TCR beta V segments were productive, according to an earlier analysis. Excluded were some V segments that proved indistinguishable, including TRBV6-2 and TRBV6-3.

Primers for the PCR totalled 60 Vbeta and 13 Jbeta. Profiled with immunoSEQ multiplex PCR; TCRdb holds only in-frame clones, not every one. Here the sample spans 130,000 to 150,000 clones, approximately 78% being singletons. The specimen sequenced was PBMCs. This receptor was identified in a man aged 40-50 years in good health and CMV-seropositive. The gene calls are TRBV6-5 and TRBJ2-1; 12 bases map to TRBD2. CDR3: CASSYTGLAGNNEQFF. The CDR3 coding sequence is TGTGCCAGCAGTTACACCGGACTAGCGGGGAACAATGAGCAGTTCTTC.